This T cell receptor (beta chain) appears in the sequencing data of a study of control samples from healthy donors and cancer patients. The V gene's germline CDR1 is SGHAT and CDR2 FQDESV (reference sequence). The V and J ends lost 5 bases and 2 bases respectively, with 3 bases between them. The CDR3 extends over 11 amino acids. TCRdb keeps only in-frame clones here, not all; method: immunoSEQ multiplex PCR. The data hold 140,000 to 150,000 clones, with over 85% observed a single time. The sample comprised blood. The chain recombines TRBV11-1 with TRBJ2-5, with D uncertain. This receptor was taken from a man younger than 35 in good health. CDR3 sequence reads: CASSRQETQYF. The CDR3 DNA is TGTGCCAGCAGCCGTCAAGAGACCCAGTACTTC.